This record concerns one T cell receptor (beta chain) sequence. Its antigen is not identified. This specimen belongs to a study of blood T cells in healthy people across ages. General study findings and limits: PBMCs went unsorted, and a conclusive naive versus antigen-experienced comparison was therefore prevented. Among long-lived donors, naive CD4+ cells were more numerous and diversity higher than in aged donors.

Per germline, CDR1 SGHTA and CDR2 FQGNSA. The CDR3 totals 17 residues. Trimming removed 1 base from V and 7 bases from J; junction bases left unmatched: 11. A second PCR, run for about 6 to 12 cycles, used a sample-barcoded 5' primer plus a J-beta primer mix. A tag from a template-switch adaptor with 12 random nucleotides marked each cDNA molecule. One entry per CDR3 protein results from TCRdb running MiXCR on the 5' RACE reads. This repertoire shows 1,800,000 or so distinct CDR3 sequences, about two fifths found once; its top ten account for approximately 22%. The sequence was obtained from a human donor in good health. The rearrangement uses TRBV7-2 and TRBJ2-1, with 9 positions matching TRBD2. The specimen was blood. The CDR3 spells CASSLGRWRGGGNEQFF. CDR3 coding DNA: TGTGCCAGCAGCTTAGGGAGGTGGCGGGGGGGAGGTAATGAGCAGTTCTTC.